The 31 T cell receptor beta chains listed next were all sequenced from one sample in a study of T cell responses to AZD1222 COVID-19 vaccine. Clones were sequenced by immunoSEQ multiplex PCR, and TCRdb holds only the in-frame ones, with some missing. The table lists tens of thousands of clones, around 93% of them singletons, with 8% in the top ten. This specimen consisted of peripheral blood, obtained 28 days after the second AZD1222 dose. The receptor set was obtained from an adult who received the AZD1222 COVID-19 vaccine.

This clone was picked up one time. This chain joins TRBV12-3 or TRBV12-4 and TRBJ2-5, with D unresolved. This CDR3 contains 12 residues. V lost 6 bases, J lost 5 bases, and 10 bases lay in between. The CDR3 DNA reads TGTGCCAGCAGCATTGCCAAGGAGACCCAGTACTTC. It codes for CASSIAKETQYF.

This clone was counted a single time. DNA of the CDR3: TGTGCCAGCAGTTTATTTGGACAGTCCTACGAGCAGTACTTC. It translates to CASSLFGQSYEQYF. The rearrangement links TRBV28 to TRBJ2-7; perhaps TRBD1 as D (6 bases). V shed 1 base and J shed 1 base, with 8 bases lying between them. The CDR3 is 14 amino acids. Germline V gene sequence: CDR1 MDHEN, CDR2 SYDVKM.

The chain has TRBV5-5 and TRBJ2-7; D is possibly TRBD1 or TRBD2 (5 bases each). Trimming pared 0 bases from V and 0 bases from J, leaving 7 bases between. CDR3 length equals 14 residues. CDR1 SGHKS and CDR2 YYEKEE come from the germline V gene (reference sequence). CDR3 amino acids: CASSLGGSSYEQYF. The CDR3 region has the DNA TGTGCCAGCAGCTTGGGGGGGAGCTCCTACGAGCAGTACTTC.

This clone was seen just once. The J gene is TRBJ1-6, the V gene TRBV6-5; 7 bases match TRBD1. With V trimmed by 11 bases and J by 2 bases, 9 bases remained unmatched. CDR3 length equals 15 residues. The germline CDR1 and CDR2 sequences are MNHEY and SVGAGI. The CDR3 DNA is TGTGCCTGTCTCCCAGGACAGGCCTATAATTCACCCCTCCACTTT. Translating gives CACLPGQAYNSPLHF.

This chain connects TRBV7-9 to TRBJ1-5; a weak D match, TRBD1 (6 bases). Germline V gene data show CDR1 as SEHNR and CDR2 as FQNEAQ (reference sequence). Trimming left V 7 bases short and J 0 bases short, with 13 bases between. The CDR3 covers 15 residues. The CDR3 protein is CASTRDNHSNQPQHF. DNA for the CDR3: TGTGCCAGCACCAGGGACAATCATAGCAATCAGCCCCAGCATTTT. Looking up the rest from reference TRBV7-9 and TRBJ1-5 gives the full variable domain: DTGVSQNPRHKITKRGQNVTFRCDPISEHNRLYWYRQTLGQGPEFLTYFQNEAQLEKSRLLSDRFSAERPKGSFSTLEIQRTEQGDSAMYLCASTRDNHSNQPQHFGDGTRLSIL.

The chain combines TRBV4-1 with TRBJ2-7, with TRBD1 matching over 11 bases. This CDR3 is 16 amino acids long. Germline V lookup: CDR1 MGHRA, CDR2 YSYEKL. Trimming cost V 2 bases and J 5 bases; bases outside gene matches: 8. CDR3 sequence reads: CASSQNPGQGVDEQYF. The DNA of the CDR3 is TGCGCCAGCAGCCAAAATCCGGGACAGGGGGTCGACGAGCAGTACTTC.

In the case of this clone: Other DNA sequences in this specimen translate into the identical CDR3. This chain connects TRBV28 to TRBJ2-7; no definite D call. There are 13 residues in the CDR3. Looked up from germline, CDR1 is MDHEN and CDR2 is SYDVKM. Trimming pared 5 bases from V and 1 base from J, leaving 9 bases between. In DNA form, the CDR3 reads TGTGCCAGCAGTAGTGGCGGTTCCTACGAGCAGTACTTC. Its translation: CASSSGGSYEQYF.

The chain carries TRBV6-5 and TRBJ1-1, with TRBD1 matching over 7 bases. The CDR3 totals 13 residues. The germline CDR1 and CDR2 sequences are MNHEY and SVGAGI. The V and J ends lost 7 bases and 10 bases, in that order; junction bases with no gene match: 12. The CDR3 region has the DNA TGTGCCAGCACCACGAGACAACAGGGGAGAGCTTTCTTT. Amino acid sequence: CASTTRQQGRAFF.

The chain uses TRBV30 and TRBJ2-3; 10 positions match TRBD2. Germline CDR1 and CDR2: GTSNPN and SVGIG (reference sequence). J was trimmed by 5 bases and V by 2 bases; bases with no gene match: 4. The CDR3 has 14 residues. The CDR3 coding sequence is TGTGCCTGGAGTTCTAGCGGGAGTGTAGATACGCAGTATTTT. It specifies CAWSSSGSVDTQYF. The variable domain in full, with the rest retrieved from reference TRBV30 and TRBJ2-3, is SQTIHQWPATLVQPVGSPLSLECTVEGTSNPNLYWYRQAAGRGLQLLFYSVGIGQISSEVPQNLSASRPQDRQFILSSKKLLLSDSGFYLCAWSSSGSVDTQYFGPGTRLTVL.

This rearrangement joins TRBV7-6 to TRBJ2-5; D gene uncertain. From germline, CDR1 is SGHVS and CDR2 FNYEAQ. V was pared by 3 bases and J by 1 base, with 6 bases between. The CDR3 is 13 amino acids. The CDR3 sequence is CASSFAGQETQYF. CDR3 DNA: TGTGCCAGCAGCTTCGCTGGCCAAGAGACCCAGTACTTC.

The chain couples TRBV20-1 to TRBJ2-3; no clear D. The CDR3 runs 13 residues. V lost 3 bases and J 0 bases, leaving 7 bases between the germline ends. The germline V gene has CDR1 DFQATT and CDR2 SNEGSKA (reference sequence). The CDR3 coding sequence is TGCAGTGCTAGTCTAGGAAGCACAGATACGCAGTATTTT. Translated: CSASLGSTDTQYF.

V gene TRBV6-2 or TRBV6-3 combines with J gene TRBJ2-1, with a tentative D call TRBD2 (6 bases). CDR1 is MNHEY, CDR2 SVGEGT, per germline. V lost 5 bases and J lost 13, with 12 bases in between. The CDR3 loop spans 11 amino acids. In DNA form, the CDR3 reads TGTGCCAGCAGTCTGGGACTCCAACAGTTCTTC. This gives the protein CASSLGLQQFF.

This clone has just one count. The rearrangement joins TRBV7-6 to TRBJ1-5, with D unresolved. CDR3 length: 15 amino acids. Deletions cut 3 bases from V and 3 bases from J, with 12 bases between. From germline, CDR1 is SGHVS and CDR2 FNYEAQ. DNA of the CDR3: TGTGCCAGCAGCTTTCGACACGAACCCAATCAGCCCCAGCATTTT. This translates into CASSFRHEPNQPQHF.

The rearrangement uses TRBV2 and TRBJ2-3; D is perhaps TRBD2 (6 bases). V was clipped by 6 bases and J by 2 bases, with 12 bases between them. From germline, CDR1 is SNHLY and CDR2 FYNNEI. This CDR3 comprises 14 residues. The CDR3 DNA sequence: TGTGCCAGCAGCCCTACTAGCAACACAGATACGCAGTATTTT. It is translated as CASSPTSNTDTQYF.

The rearrangement links TRBV7-4 to TRBJ1-4; TRBD1 matches at 7 bases. This CDR3 has 15 residues. CDR1 and CDR2 (germline): SGHVT, SQSDAQ. Trimming cost V 7 bases and J 8 bases; bases outside gene matches: 13. The CDR3 here is CASTQGQGGGEKLFF. DNA of the CDR3: TGTGCCAGCACCCAGGGGCAGGGGGGTGGAGAAAAACTGTTTTTT.

The genes are TRBV6-2 or TRBV6-3 and TRBJ1-4; TRBD1 might be the D (6 bases). The ends were cut back, 2 bases at V and 7 bases at J, with 17 bases in the middle. CDR1 and CDR2 (germline): MNHEY, SVGEGT. This CDR3 spans 16 amino acids. In DNA form, the CDR3 reads TGTGCCAGCAGTTACGGTGCCGGACAGCTGGGTGAAAAACTGTTTTTT. Amino acid sequence: CASSYGAGQLGEKLFF.

The chain joins TRBV7-2 to TRBJ1-1; D gene uncertain. The ends were cut back, 5 bases at V and 4 bases at J, with 14 bases in the middle. Per germline, CDR1 SGHTA and CDR2 FQGNSA. The CDR3 has 14 amino acids. The CDR3 DNA reads TGTGCCAGCAGCCCCGGAGTCTGGGGCACTGAAGCTTTCTTT. Its translation is CASSPGVWGTEAFF. Full variable domain (missing parts from reference TRBV7-2 and TRBJ1-1): GAGVSQSPSNKVTEKGKDVELRCDPISGHTALYWYRQSLGQGLEFLIYFQGNSAPDKSGLPSDRFSAERTGGSVSTLTIQRTQQEDSAVYLCASSPGVWGTEAFFGQGTRLTVV.

The chain links TRBV5-1 to TRBJ2-7; tentatively, D is TRBD1 or TRBD2 (5 bases each). This CDR3 contains 14 residues. Per the germline V gene, CDR1 is SGHRS and CDR2 is YFSETQ. Trimming pared 5 bases from V and 2 bases from J, leaving 14 bases between. The chain's CDR3 is CASSPGTDTYEQYF. DNA for the CDR3: TGCGCCAGCAGTCCCGGGACGGATACCTACGAGCAGTACTTC.

The chain links TRBV27 to TRBJ1-5; 8 nucleotides align to TRBD1. Looked up from germline, CDR1 is MNHEY and CDR2 is SMNVEV (reference sequence). CDR3 length: 15 residues. J gave up 5 bases and V 3 bases, and 6 bases lay outside the gene matches. The CDR3 spells CASSFSPTGDQPQHF. The CDR3 bases are TGTGCCAGCAGTTTCTCGCCGACAGGGGATCAGCCCCAGCATTTT.

The genes are TRBV7-9 and TRBJ2-7, with TRBD1 matching over 8 bases. The CDR3 totals 15 residues. Germline trimming cut 1 base from V and 3 bases from J; bases unmatched to any gene: 5. Germline CDR1 reads SEHNR; CDR2 reads FQNEAQ (reference sequence). CDR3 in amino acids: CASSLVAGGFYEQYF. As DNA, the CDR3 is TGTGCCAGCAGCTTAGTTGCAGGGGGCTTCTACGAGCAGTACTTC.

This rearrangement joins TRBV30 to TRBJ2-3; tentatively, D is TRBD2 (5 bases). Deletions cut 4 bases from V and 5 bases from J, with 7 bases between. The CDR3 totals 11 residues. In germline, CDR1 is GTSNPN, CDR2 SVGIG (reference sequence). The CDR3 loop is CAWTRGDTQYF. The CDR3 DNA follows: TGTGCCTGGACCCGGGGAGATACGCAGTATTTT.

This chain connects TRBV28 to TRBJ1-1, with 7 bases that match TRBD1. The germline V gene has CDR1 MDHEN and CDR2 SYDVKM. Germline trimming cut 5 bases from V and 4 bases from J; bases unmatched to any gene: 4. There are 13 residues in the CDR3. CDR3 protein: CASSPDRVTEAFF. DNA of the CDR3: TGTGCCAGCAGTCCCGACAGGGTCACTGAAGCTTTCTTT.

This chain joins TRBV24-1 and TRBJ2-1; 8 bases are a match to TRBD2. The CDR3 loop spans 17 amino acids. Trimming removed 5 bases from V and 0 bases from J; junction bases left unmatched: 8. Germline V gene lookup returns CDR1 KGHDR and CDR2 SFDVKD. This CDR3 reads CATSAWGGGSSYNEQFF. CDR3 bases: TGTGCCACCAGTGCCTGGGGCGGGGGGAGCTCCTACAATGAGCAGTTCTTC.

This chain connects TRBV27 to TRBJ2-7, with D unclear. The V gene's germline CDR1 is MNHEY and CDR2 SMNVEV (reference sequence). CDR3 length: 14 residues. Trimming cost V 4 bases and J 1 base, with 11 bases left between them. This CDR3 reads CASSSVSISYEQYF. DNA for the CDR3: TGTGCCAGCAGTTCAGTTAGTATTTCCTACGAGCAGTACTTC.

This rearrangement joins TRBV6-5 to TRBJ2-7; 10 nucleotides match TRBD2. Germline CDR1 is MNHEY and CDR2 is SVGAGI. The ends lost 5 bases at V and 4 bases at J; junction bases unmatched: 8. The CDR3 runs to 15 residues. CDR3 nucleotides: TGTGCCAGCAGTACCGCTAGCGGGAGTGGGTACGAGCAGTACTTC. It specifies CASSTASGSGYEQYF.

V and J are TRBV2 and TRBJ2-1; 15 nucleotides line up with TRBD2. The V gene's germline CDR1 is SNHLY and CDR2 FYNNEI. V shed 6 bases, J shed 12 bases, and the junction held 3 bases outside the gene matches. The CDR3 length is 13 residues. CDR3 DNA: TGTGCCAGCAGGGGACTAGCGGGAGGTCGGCAGTTCTTC. Its protein product is CASRGLAGGRQFF.

The chain couples TRBV30 to TRBJ1-5, with D possibly TRBD1 on 6 matching bases. This CDR3 is 14 amino acids long. V was pared by 0 bases and J by 2 bases, with 8 bases between. Looked up from germline, CDR1 is GTSNPN and CDR2 is SVGIG (reference sequence). The CDR3 reads CAWSVQGGNQPQHF. The DNA of the CDR3 is TGTGCCTGGAGTGTACAGGGTGGCAATCAGCCCCAGCATTTT.

This sequence joins TRBV7-9 and TRBJ2-7; 12 bases are a match to TRBD2. Trimming took 5 bases from V and 7 from J; bases not matched to a gene: 9. Germline-derived CDR1 and CDR2 are SEHNR and FQNEAQ (reference sequence). The CDR3 spans 15 residues. The CDR3 DNA is TGTGCCAGCAGCGAACCTAGCGGGAGGGCCGGGGAGCAGTACTTC. It specifies CASSEPSGRAGEQYF.

V and J are TRBV14 and TRBJ2-5; D is ambiguous. Germline V CDR1 and CDR2: SGHDN, FVKESK. V lost 1 base, J lost 5 bases, and 8 bases lay in between. The CDR3 loop spans 13 amino acids. The CDR3 protein is CASSQGIGETQYF. DNA for the CDR3: TGTGCCAGCAGCCAAGGGATCGGGGAGACCCAGTACTTC. Using reference TRBV14 and TRBJ2-5 for the parts outside the CDR3, the full variable domain is EAGVTQFPSHSVIEKGQTVTLRCDPISGHDNLYWYRRVMGKEIKFLLHFVKESKQDESGMPNNRFLAERTGGTYSTLKVQPAELEDSGVYFCASSQGIGETQYFGPGTRLLVL.

This clone occurred once. The V and J genes are TRBV30 and TRBJ2-7; D is ambiguous. This CDR3 is 12 amino acids long. Trimming removed 2 bases at V and 6 bases at J, with 11 bases between. Germline lookup yields CDR1 GTSNPN and CDR2 SVGIG (reference sequence). The CDR3 DNA reads TGTGCCTGGAGTTTTGGGGTAGGCGAGCAGTACTTC. Encoded protein: CAWSFGVGEQYF.

The chain uses TRBV27 and TRBJ2-1; 12 bases fit TRBD2. The CDR3 is 16 amino acids. V lost 7 bases and J lost 6; bases outside the gene matches: 10. The V gene's germline CDR1 is MNHEY and CDR2 SMNVEV (reference sequence). The DNA of the CDR3 is TGTGCCAGCACAAGGACTAGCGGGGAGTATCGCAATGAGCAGTTCTTC. This translates into CASTRTSGEYRNEQFF.